The 8 T cell receptor beta chains below come from one sample, sequenced in a study of EBV T-cell therapy then PD-1 blockade in nasopharyngeal carcinoma. No antigen has been assigned to these receptors. Treatment noted: AdE1-LMPpoly-expanded autologous EBV-specific T-cell therapy followed by anti-PD-1 nivolumab. Here immunoSEQ multiplex PCR was the method, and the copy in TCRdb shows in-frame clones only, minus some. Seen here are 15,000 to 20,000 clones, 84% observed once, and the top ten hold around 30%. This specimen consisted of CD8+ T cells from blood, obtained between days 30 and 35 from a patient whose treatment included autologous EBV-specific T cells and nivolumab. These receptors were taken from a man aged 35-49 years with nasopharyngeal carcinoma.

V and J are TRBV5-4 and TRBJ2-5, with a possible D match to TRBD1 (7 bases). Looked up from germline, CDR1 is SGHNT and CDR2 is YYREEE (reference sequence). There are 13 residues in the CDR3. V lost 0 bases, J lost 7 bases, and 10 bases lay in between. Here the CDR3 reads CASSLGQGGTQYF. The CDR3 DNA sequence: TGTGCCAGCAGCTTGGGACAGGGAGGGACCCAGTACTTC.

The chain carries TRBV2 and TRBJ2-1; 9 bases are shared with TRBD1. This CDR3 contains 13 residues. The J segment lost 2 bases and the V segment lost 11 bases, leaving 4 bases of the junction unmatched. The germline gives CDR1 SNHLY, CDR2 FYNNEI. The CDR3 DNA reads TGTGCCTCCCGGGACAGGGCCTACAATGAGCAGTTCTTC. This codes for CASRDRAYNEQFF.

This chain joins TRBV27 and TRBJ2-7; possible D gene TRBD2, 5 bases. This CDR3 spans 12 amino acids. V shed 6 bases and J shed 4 bases, with 10 bases lying between them. Per germline, CDR1 MNHEY and CDR2 SMNVEV (reference sequence). This CDR3 reads CASSPSGYEQYF. CDR3 DNA: TGTGCCAGCAGCCCCTCGGGATACGAGCAGTACTTC.

The rearrangement links TRBV3-1 (or the pseudogene TRBV3-2) to TRBJ1-6; D is ambiguous. The germline CDR1 and CDR2 sequences are LGHDT and YNNKEL (reference sequence). This CDR3 region has 15 residues. With 1 base removed from V and 8 bases from J, the gap between germline ends came to 12 bases. CDR3 coding DNA: TGTGCCAGCAGCCAAGTGGTCAGCCAGGATTCACCCCTCCACTTT. Translation: CASSQVVSQDSPLHF.

This clone was observed once. V gene TRBV6-2 or TRBV6-3 combines with J gene TRBJ1-2, with D perhaps matching TRBD1 (5 bases). V lost 4 bases and J 3 bases, leaving 9 bases between the germline ends. This CDR3 has 13 residues. The V gene's germline CDR1 is MNHEY and CDR2 SVGEGT. The CDR3 sequence is CASSLRGHYGYTF. The CDR3 DNA follows: TGTGCCAGCAGTTTACGGGGCCACTATGGCTACACCTTC.

V usage is TRBV24-1 and J usage is TRBJ1-2, with D maybe TRBD1 (5 bases). Germline-derived CDR1 and CDR2 are KGHDR and SFDVKD. The CDR3 covers 13 residues. Between the trimmed V and J ends, which lost 7 bases and 7 bases, there was a span of 15 bases. CDR3 amino acids: CATRSLTEPGYTF. CDR3 nucleotides: TGTGCCACCAGATCCCTGACAGAACCTGGCTACACCTTC.

The V gene is TRBV9, the J gene TRBJ1-2; D remains ambiguous. Germline V lookup: CDR1 SGDLS, CDR2 YYNGEE. V was clipped by 3 bases and J by 2 bases, with 17 bases between them. There are 16 residues in the CDR3. CDR3 sequence reads: CASSAVIEGSNYGYTF. CDR3 coding DNA: TGTGCCAGCAGCGCAGTGATTGAGGGATCCAACTATGGCTACACCTTC. Using reference TRBV9 and TRBJ1-2 for the parts outside the CDR3, the full variable domain is DSGVTQTPKHLITATGQRVTLRCSPRSGDLSVYWYQQSLDQGLQFLIQYYNGEERAKGNILERFSAQQFPDLHSELNLSSLELGDSALYFCASSAVIEGSNYGYTFGSGTRLTVV.

This clone was picked up one time. Other DNA sequences in this specimen translate into the identical CDR3. The CDR3 bases are TGTGCCAGCAGCCGACAGGGGGAGAGTGAAAAACTGTTTTTT. Translating it yields CASSRQGESEKLFF. This chain uses TRBV6-2 or TRBV6-3 with TRBJ1-4, with 9 positions matching TRBD1. This CDR3 region has 14 residues. Germline loops: CDR1 MNHEY, CDR2 SVGEGT. The junction had 6 bases not matched to a gene; V was cut back by 6 bases and J by 7 bases.